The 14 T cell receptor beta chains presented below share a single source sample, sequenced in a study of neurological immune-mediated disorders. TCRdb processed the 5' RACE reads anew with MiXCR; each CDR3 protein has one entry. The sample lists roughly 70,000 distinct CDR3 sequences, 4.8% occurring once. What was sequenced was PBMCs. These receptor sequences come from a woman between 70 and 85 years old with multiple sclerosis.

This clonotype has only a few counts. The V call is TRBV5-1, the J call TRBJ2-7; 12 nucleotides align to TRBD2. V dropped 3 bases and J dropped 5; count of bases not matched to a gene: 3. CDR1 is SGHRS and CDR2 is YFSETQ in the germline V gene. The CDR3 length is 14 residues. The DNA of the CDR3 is TGCGCCAGCAGCTCTAGCGGGAGGGTGAACGAGCAGTACTTC. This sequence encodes CASSSSGRVNEQYF.

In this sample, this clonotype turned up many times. CDR3 nucleotide sequence: TGTGCCAGCAGTTACCAGGCGGCCCAGTACTTC. It specifies CASSYQAAQYF. The V and J genes are TRBV6-5 and TRBJ2-5; D gene uncertain. This CDR3 region has 11 residues. Trimming took off 2 bases at V and 9 bases at J, with 7 bases between the two ends. CDR1 MNHEY and CDR2 SVGAGI come from the germline V gene.

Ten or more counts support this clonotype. CDR3 amino acids: CASTPRLGNYEQYF. In nucleotides, the CDR3 is TGTGCCAGCACCCCCCGACTAGGGAACTACGAGCAGTACTTC. The J gene is TRBJ2-7, the V gene TRBV6-5, with a possible D match to TRBD2 (6 bases). Trimming cost V 7 bases and J 3 bases, with 16 bases left between them. CDR3 length: 14 residues. The V gene's germline CDR1 is MNHEY and CDR2 SVGAGI.

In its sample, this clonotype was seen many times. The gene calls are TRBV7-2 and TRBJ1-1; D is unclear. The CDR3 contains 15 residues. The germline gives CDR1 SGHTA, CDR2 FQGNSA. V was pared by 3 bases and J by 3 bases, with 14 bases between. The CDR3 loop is CASSFEGRQDTEAFF. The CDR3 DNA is TGTGCCAGCAGCTTCGAAGGACGGCAGGACACTGAAGCTTTCTTT.

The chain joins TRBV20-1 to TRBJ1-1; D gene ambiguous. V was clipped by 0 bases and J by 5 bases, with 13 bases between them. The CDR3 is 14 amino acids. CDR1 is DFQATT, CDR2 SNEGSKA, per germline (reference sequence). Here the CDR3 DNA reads TGCAGTGCTAGAGAACGGCCAGGCCCTACTGAAGCTTTCTTT. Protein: CSARERPGPTEAFF.

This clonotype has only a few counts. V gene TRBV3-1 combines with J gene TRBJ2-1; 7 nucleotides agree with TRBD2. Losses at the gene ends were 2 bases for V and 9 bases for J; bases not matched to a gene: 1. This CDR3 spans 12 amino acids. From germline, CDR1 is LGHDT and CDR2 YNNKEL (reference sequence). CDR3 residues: CASSQTSVEQFF. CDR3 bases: TGTGCCAGCAGCCAAACTAGCGTTGAGCAGTTCTTC.

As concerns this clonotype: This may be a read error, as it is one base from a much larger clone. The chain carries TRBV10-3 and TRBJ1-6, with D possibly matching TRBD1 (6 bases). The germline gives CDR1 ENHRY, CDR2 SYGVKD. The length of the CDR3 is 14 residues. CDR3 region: CAISTTGMNSHLHF. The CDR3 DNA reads TGTGCCATCAGTACTACAGGGATGAATTCACACCTCCACTTT.

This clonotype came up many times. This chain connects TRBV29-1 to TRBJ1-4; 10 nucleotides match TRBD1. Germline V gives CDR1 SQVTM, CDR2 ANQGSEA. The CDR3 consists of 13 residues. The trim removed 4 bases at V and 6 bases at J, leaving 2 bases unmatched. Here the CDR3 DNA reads TGCAGCGTTGCCGGGACAGGGGATGAAAAACTGTTTTTT. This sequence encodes CSVAGTGDEKLFF.

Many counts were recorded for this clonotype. CDR3 sequence (DNA): TGTGCCATCAGTCCTGACGGGGAGGGGGTCGGTAATGAAAAACTGTTTTTT. It encodes CAISPDGEGVGNEKLFF. The V and J genes are TRBV10-3 and TRBJ1-4; D possibly corresponds to TRBD1 (6 bases). Trimming removed 5 bases at V and 4 bases at J, with 20 bases between. Germline CDR1 ENHRY, CDR2 SYGVKD. The CDR3 consists of 17 residues.

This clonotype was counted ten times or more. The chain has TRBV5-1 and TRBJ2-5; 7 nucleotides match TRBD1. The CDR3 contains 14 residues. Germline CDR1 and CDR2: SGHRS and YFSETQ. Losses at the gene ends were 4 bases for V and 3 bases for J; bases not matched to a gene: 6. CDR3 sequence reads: CASSPWDSEETQYF. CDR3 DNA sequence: TGCGCCAGCAGCCCCTGGGACAGCGAAGAGACCCAGTACTTC. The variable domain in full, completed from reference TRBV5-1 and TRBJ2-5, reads KAGVTQTPRYLIKTRGQQVTLSCSPISGHRSVSWYQQTPGQGLQFLFEYFSETQRNKGNFPGRFSGRQFSNSRSEMNVSTLELGDSALYLCASSPWDSEETQYFGPGTRLLVL.

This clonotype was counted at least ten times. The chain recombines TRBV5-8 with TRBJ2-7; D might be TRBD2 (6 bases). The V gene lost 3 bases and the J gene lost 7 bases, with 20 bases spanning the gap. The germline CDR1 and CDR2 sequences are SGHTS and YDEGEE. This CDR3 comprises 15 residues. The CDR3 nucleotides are TGTGCCAGCAGCTCGACGGCGGGATCGCGCCTGGAGCAGTACTTC. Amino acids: CASSSTAGSRLEQYF.

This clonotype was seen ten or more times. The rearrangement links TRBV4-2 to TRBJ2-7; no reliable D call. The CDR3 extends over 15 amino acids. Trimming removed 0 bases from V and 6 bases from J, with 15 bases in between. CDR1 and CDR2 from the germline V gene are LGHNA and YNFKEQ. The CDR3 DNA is TGTGCCAGCAGCCAAGAAAGGACGATTGGCGGCGAGCAGTACTTC. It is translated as CASSQERTIGGEQYF.

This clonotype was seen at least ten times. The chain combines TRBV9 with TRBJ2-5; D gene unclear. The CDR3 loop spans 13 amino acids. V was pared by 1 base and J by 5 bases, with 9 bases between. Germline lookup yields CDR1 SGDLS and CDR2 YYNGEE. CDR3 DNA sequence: TGTGCCAGCAGCGTATCAAGTGGGGAGACCCAGTACTTC. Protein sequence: CASSVSSGETQYF.

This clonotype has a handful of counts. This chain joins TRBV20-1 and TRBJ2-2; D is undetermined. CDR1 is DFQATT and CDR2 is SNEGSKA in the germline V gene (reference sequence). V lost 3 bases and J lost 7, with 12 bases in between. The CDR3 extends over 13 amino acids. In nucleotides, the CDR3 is TGCAGTGCTAGGAGCAGCCAAGGCGGGGAGCTGTTTTTT. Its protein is CSARSSQGGELFF.